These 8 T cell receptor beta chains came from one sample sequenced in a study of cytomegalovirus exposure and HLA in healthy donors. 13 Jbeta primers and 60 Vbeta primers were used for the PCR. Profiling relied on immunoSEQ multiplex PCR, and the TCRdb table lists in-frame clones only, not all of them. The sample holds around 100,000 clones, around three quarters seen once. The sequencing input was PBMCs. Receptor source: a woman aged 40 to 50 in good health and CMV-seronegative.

The CDR3 reads CASSVTGGAGDTQYF. The CDR3 DNA sequence: TGTGCCAGCAGTGTTACAGGGGGCGCGGGAGATACGCAGTATTTT. V and J are TRBV6-1 and TRBJ2-3, with TRBD1 matching 9 bases. This CDR3 spans 15 amino acids. CDR1 and CDR2 (germline): MNHNS, SASEGT. With 4 bases clipped from V and 5 bases from J, the junction kept 7 bases outside the gene matches.

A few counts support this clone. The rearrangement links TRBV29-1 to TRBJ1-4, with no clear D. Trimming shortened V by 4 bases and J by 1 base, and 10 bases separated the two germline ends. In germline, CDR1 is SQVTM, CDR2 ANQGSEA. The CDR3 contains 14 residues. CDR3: CSVGEGGTNEKLFF. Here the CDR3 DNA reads TGCAGCGTTGGGGAGGGTGGAACTAATGAAAAACTGTTTTTT.

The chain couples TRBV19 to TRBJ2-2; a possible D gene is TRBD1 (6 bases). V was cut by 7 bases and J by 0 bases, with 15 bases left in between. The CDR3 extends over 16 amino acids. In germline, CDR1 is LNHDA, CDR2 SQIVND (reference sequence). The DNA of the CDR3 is TGTGCCAGTAAAGTCGCGAGACAGGCGAACACCGGGGAGCTGTTTTTT. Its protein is CASKVARQANTGELFF. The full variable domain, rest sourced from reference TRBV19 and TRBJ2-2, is DGGITQSPKYLFRKEGQNVTLSCEQNLNHDAMYWYRQDPGQGLRLIYYSQIVNDFQKGDIAEGYSVSREKKESFPLTVTSAQKNPTAFYLCASKVARQANTGELFFGEGSRLTVL.

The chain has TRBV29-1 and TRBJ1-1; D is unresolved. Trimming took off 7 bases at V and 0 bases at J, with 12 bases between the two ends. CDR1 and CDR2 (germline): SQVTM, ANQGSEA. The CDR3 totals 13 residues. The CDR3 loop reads CSGDTVVNTEAFF. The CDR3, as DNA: TGCAGCGGAGACACAGTCGTGAACACTGAAGCTTTCTTT.

Here the CDR3 DNA reads TGTGCAGGAGCGGTTGGAAACACCATATATTTT. Protein: CAGAVGNTIYF. J is TRBJ1-3 and V is TRBV19; D is ambiguous. Germline V gene sequence: CDR1 LNHDA, CDR2 SQIVND (reference sequence). This CDR3 region has 11 residues.

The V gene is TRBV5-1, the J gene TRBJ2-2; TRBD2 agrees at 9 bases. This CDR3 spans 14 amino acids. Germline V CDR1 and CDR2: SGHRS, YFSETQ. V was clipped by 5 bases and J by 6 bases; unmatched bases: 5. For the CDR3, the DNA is TGCGCCAGCAGGGCCGGGACTAGCTCCGGGGAGCTGTTTTTT. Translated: CASRAGTSSGELFF. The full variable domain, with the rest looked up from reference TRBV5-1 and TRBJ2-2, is KAGVTQTPRYLIKTRGQQVTLSCSPISGHRSVSWYQQTPGQGLQFLFEYFSETQRNKGNFPGRFSGRQFSNSRSEMNVSTLELGDSALYLCASRAGTSSGELFFGEGSRLTVL.

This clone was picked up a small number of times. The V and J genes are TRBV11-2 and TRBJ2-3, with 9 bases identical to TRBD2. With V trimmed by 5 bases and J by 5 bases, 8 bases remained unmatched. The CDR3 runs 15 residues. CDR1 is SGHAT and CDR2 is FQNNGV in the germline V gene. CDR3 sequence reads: CASSVGTSKVDTQYF. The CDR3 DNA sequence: TGTGCCAGCAGCGTGGGGACTAGCAAGGTAGATACGCAGTATTTT. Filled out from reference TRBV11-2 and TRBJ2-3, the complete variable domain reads EAGVAQSPRYKIIEKRQSVAFWCNPISGHATLYWYQQILGQGPKLLIQFQNNGVVDDSQLPKDRFSAERLKGVDSTLKIQPAKLEDSAVYLCASSVGTSKVDTQYFGPGTRLTVL.

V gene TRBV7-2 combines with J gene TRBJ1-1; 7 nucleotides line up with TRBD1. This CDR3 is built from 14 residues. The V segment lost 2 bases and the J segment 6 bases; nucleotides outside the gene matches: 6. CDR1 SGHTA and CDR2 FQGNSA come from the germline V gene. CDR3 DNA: TGTGCCAGCAGCTTATTCCCAGGGGGATCTGAAGCTTTCTTT. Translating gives CASSLFPGGSEAFF.